A selection of T cell receptor beta chains follows, all from one sample in a study of T cell repertoires in cytomegalovirus infection. TCRdb passed the reads through MiXCR, listing each CDR3 protein once. The sample contains approximately 160,000 distinct CDR3 sequences, roughly a sixth of which appear only once. The sample taken for sequencing was CD8+ T cells from PBMCs. All receptors come from a human donor in good health (CMV status not recorded). Some clones in this sample may be carry-over from other donors' samples. Each CDR3 is given with its conserved first and last residue. The D gene is left open where the match is weak. Only some rows state a clone size, as once, few, many or a class for expanded clones.

TRBJ2-7 | . | TRBV4-3 | few | CASSQEPARSDEQYF | TGCGCCAGCAGCCAAGAACCTGCTAGATCTGACGAGCAGTACTTC
TRBJ2-2 | . | TRBV27 | few | CASSLRGAHTGELFF | TGTGCCAGCAGTTTACGGGGGGCGCACACCGGGGAGCTGTTTTTT
TRBJ1-3 | . | TRBV30 | few | CAWKAAGNTIYF | TGTGCCTGGAAGGCGGCTGGAAACACCATATATTTT
TRBJ2-4 | . | TRBV20-1 | . | CSARWRGGVIAKNIQYF | TGCAGTGCCCGGTGGCGGGGCGGCGTGATAGCCAAAAACATTCAGTACTTC
TRBJ2-7 | TRBD2 | TRBV11-2 | . | CASSGSLSGRGYEQYF | TGTGCCAGCAGCGGTTCTCTAAGCGGGAGGGGGTACGAGCAGTACTTC
TRBJ2-7 | . | TRBV5-4 | few | CASSLEATYEQYF | TGTGCCAGCAGCCTTGAGGCGACATACGAGCAGTACTTC
TRBJ2-2 | . | TRBV7-9 | many | CASSSPRHRANTGELFF | TGTGCCAGCAGTTCCCCCCGGCACAGGGCGAACACCGGGGAGCTGTTTTTT
TRBJ2-7 | . | TRBV29-1 | few | CSVRTGKYEQYF | TGCAGCGTTCGGACGGGTAAATACGAGCAGTACTTC
TRBJ1-2 | TRBD1 | TRBV7-2 | . | CASSLRLDREGGYTF | TGTGCCAGCAGCTTAAGGTTGGACAGGGAAGGTGGCTACACCTTC
TRBJ1-2 | . | TRBV7-2 | . | CASYALGGFGYTF | TGTGCCAGCTATGCCTTAGGTGGTTTCGGCTACACCTTC
TRBJ2-2 | . | TRBV4-1 | many | CASSQEGAFGELFF | TGCGCCAGCAGCCAAGAGGGAGCGTTCGGGGAGCTGTTTTTT
TRBJ1-2 | . | TRBV12-5 | . | CASGISRDGGYTF | TGTGCTAGTGGTATCTCCAGGGACGGGGGCTACACCTTC
TRBJ2-1 | TRBD2 | TRBV7-3 | . | CASSSLADSYNEQFF | TGTGCCAGCAGCTCACTAGCGGACTCCTACAATGAGCAGTTCTTC
TRBJ1-2 | . | TRBV7-2 | many | CASSSSRGGGFYGYTF | TGTGCCAGCAGCTCGTCCAGGGGAGGCGGCTTCTATGGCTACACCTTC
TRBJ1-1 | . | TRBV20-1 | few | CSAPGTMRGMNTEAFF | TGCAGTGCTCCCGGGACCATGCGGGGGATGAACACTGAAGCTTTCTTT
TRBJ1-1 | . | TRBV7-3 | few | CASSLGLGSEAFF | TGTGCCAGCAGCTTGGGACTTGGATCTGAAGCTTTCTTT
TRBJ1-3 | . | TRBV7-2 | . | CASSLEGAGRPFSGNTIYF | TGTGCCAGCAGCTTAGAAGGGGCGGGCAGACCCTTCTCTGGAAACACCATATATTTT
TRBJ1-2 | TRBD1 | TRBV11-2 | few | CASSPRTGGVYGYTF | TGTGCCAGCAGCCCAAGGACAGGGGGCGTTTATGGCTACACCTTC
TRBJ2-7 | . | TRBV6-2/TRBV6-3 | few | CASSYSEVLSEQYF | TGTGCCAGCAGTTACTCGGAGGTCCTGAGCGAGCAGTACTTC
TRBJ2-2 | TRBD1 | TRBV19 | . | CASSAQIGTGYAGELFF | TGTGCCAGTAGTGCCCAAATCGGGACAGGGTACGCCGGGGAGCTGTTTTTT
TRBJ2-1 | TRBD2 | TRBV7-2 | few | CASSLVTSGGEQFF | TGTGCCAGCAGCTTAGTAACTAGCGGGGGTGAGCAGTTCTTC
TRBJ1-1 | . | TRBV4-3 | . | CASSLGVRDTEAFF | TGCGCCAGCAGCCTAGGGGTTCGGGACACTGAAGCTTTCTTT
TRBJ2-1 | . | TRBV11-2 | . | CASRRDEQFF | TGTGCCAGCAGGCGGGATGAGCAGTTCTTC
TRBJ2-7 | . | TRBV20-1 | . | CSAIRDNSYEQYF | TGCAGTGCTATCCGGGACAATTCCTACGAGCAGTACTTC
TRBJ1-2 | TRBD1 | TRBV4-1 | . | CASSQETGLQNGYTF | TGCGCCAGCAGCCAAGAGACAGGGCTTCAGAATGGCTACACCTTC
TRBJ2-7 | . | TRBV7-9 | . | CASSERYEQYF | TGTGCCAGCAGTGAGAGGTACGAGCAGTACTTC
TRBJ2-5 | . | TRBV7-6 | . | CASSLVGVSETQYF | TGTGCCAGCAGCTTAGTTGGTGTATCGGAGACCCAGTACTTC
TRBJ1-1 | . | TRBV7-2 | . | CASKYGNTEAFF | TGTGCCAGCAAGTACGGGAACACTGAAGCTTTCTTT
TRBJ2-1 | TRBD2 | TRBV7-2 | . | CASSLLAGGSYNEQFF | TGTGCCAGCAGCCTTTTAGCGGGAGGTTCCTACAATGAGCAGTTCTTC
TRBJ1-1 | . | TRBV6-1 | few | CASSLFFEGTEAFF | TGTGCCAGCAGCCTCTTCTTCGAGGGGACTGAAGCTTTCTTT
TRBJ2-7 | . | TRBV19 | few | CASSRSGGAYEQYF | TGTGCCAGTAGTAGATCTGGGGGCGCCTACGAGCAGTACTTC
TRBJ2-7 | . | TRBV7-2 | . | CASSLNSEQYF | TGTGCCAGCAGCTTAAACAGCGAGCAGTACTTC
TRBJ1-5 | . | TRBV29-1 | few | CSVVEPNQPQHF | TGCAGCGTTGTAGAACCCAATCAGCCCCAGCATTTT
TRBJ1-6 | . | TRBV4-1 | . | CASSQEQVPYNSPLHF | TGCGCCAGCAGCCAAGAGCAGGTCCCCTATAATTCACCCCTCCACTTT
TRBJ1-1 | . | TRBV7-9 | few | CASSLRADSSGAFF | TGTGCCAGCAGCTTAAGGGCGGACAGCTCGGGGGCTTTCTTT
TRBJ2-7 | TRBD1 | TRBV6-5 | . | CARSPRPGTGTSWDYEQYF | TGTGCCCGATCCCCTCGGCCGGGGACAGGGACCTCCTGGGATTACGAGCAGTACTTC